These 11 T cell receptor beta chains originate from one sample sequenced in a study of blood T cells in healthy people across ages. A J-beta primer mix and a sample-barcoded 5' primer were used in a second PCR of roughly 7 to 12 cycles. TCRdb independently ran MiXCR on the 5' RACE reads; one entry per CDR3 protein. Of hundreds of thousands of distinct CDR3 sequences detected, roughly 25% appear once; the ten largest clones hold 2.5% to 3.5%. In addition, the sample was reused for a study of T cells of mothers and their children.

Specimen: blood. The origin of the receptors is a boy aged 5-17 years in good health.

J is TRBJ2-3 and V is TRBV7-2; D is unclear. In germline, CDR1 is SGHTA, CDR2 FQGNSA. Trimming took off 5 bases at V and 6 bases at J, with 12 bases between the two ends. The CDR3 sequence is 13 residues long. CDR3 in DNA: TGTGCCAGCAGCCAAAAAATCGGGGATACGCAGTATTTT. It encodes CASSQKIGDTQYF.

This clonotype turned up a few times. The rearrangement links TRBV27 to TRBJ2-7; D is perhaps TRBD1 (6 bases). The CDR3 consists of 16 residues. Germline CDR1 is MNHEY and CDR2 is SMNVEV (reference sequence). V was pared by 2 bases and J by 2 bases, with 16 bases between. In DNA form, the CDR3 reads TGTGCCAGCAGTTTAGAGGGTCTAGAGGGGGCCTACGAGCAGTACTTC. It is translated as CASSLEGLEGAYEQYF.

The CDR3 DNA reads as TGTGCCAGCGCACCGGGACGGGCCTCTGGAAACACCATATATTTT. This translates into CASAPGRASGNTIYF. The chain carries TRBV6-5 and TRBJ1-3; D possibly corresponds to TRBD1 (5 bases). The CDR3 length is 15 residues. From germline, CDR1 is MNHEY and CDR2 SVGAGI. Trimming left V 8 bases short and J 0 bases short, with 14 bases between.

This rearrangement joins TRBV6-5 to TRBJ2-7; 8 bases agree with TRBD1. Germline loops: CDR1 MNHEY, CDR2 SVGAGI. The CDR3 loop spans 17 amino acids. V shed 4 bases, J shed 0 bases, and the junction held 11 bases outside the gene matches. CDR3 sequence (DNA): TGTGCCAGCAGTTCCTTCGCGGACAGGGCAGCCTCCTACGAGCAGTACTTC. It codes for CASSSFADRAASYEQYF.

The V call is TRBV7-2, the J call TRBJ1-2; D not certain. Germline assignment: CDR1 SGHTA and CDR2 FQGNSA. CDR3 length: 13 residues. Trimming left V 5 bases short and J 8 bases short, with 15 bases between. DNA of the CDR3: TGTGCCAGCAGCCCCACCAGGAATAAGGGCTACACCTTC. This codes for CASSPTRNKGYTF. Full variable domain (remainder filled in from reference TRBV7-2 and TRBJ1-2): GAGVSQSPSNKVTEKGKDVELRCDPISGHTALYWYRQSLGQGLEFLIYFQGNSAPDKSGLPSDRFSAERTGGSVSTLTIQRTQQEDSAVYLCASSPTRNKGYTFGSGTRLTVV.

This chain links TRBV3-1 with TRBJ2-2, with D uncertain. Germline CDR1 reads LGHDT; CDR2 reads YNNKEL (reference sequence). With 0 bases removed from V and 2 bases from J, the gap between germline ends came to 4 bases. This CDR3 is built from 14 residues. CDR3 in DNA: TGTGCCAGCAGCCAAGATCTAAACACCGGGGAGCTGTTTTTT. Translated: CASSQDLNTGELFF.

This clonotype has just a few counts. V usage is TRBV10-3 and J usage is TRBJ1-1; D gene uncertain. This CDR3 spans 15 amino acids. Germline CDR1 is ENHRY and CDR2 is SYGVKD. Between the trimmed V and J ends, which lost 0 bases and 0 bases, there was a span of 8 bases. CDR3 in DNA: TGTGCCATCAGTGAGTCGAAAACCTTGAACACTGAAGCTTTCTTT. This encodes CAISESKTLNTEAFF.

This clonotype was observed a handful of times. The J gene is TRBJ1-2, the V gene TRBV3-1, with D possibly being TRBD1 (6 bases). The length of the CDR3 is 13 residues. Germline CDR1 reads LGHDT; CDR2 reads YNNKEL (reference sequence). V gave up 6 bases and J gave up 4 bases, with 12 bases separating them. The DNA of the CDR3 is TGTGCCAGCAGTCCTGACAGGATCTATGGCTACACCTTC. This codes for CASSPDRIYGYTF.

The CDR3 is CASSLVPGPRGQETQYF. The CDR3 DNA follows: TGTGCCAGCAGCTTAGTCCCGGGTCCCAGAGGGCAAGAGACCCAGTACTTC. V gene TRBV7-6 combines with J gene TRBJ2-5; tentative D call: TRBD2 (5 bases). Germline loops: CDR1 SGHVS, CDR2 FNYEAQ. The germline V and J ends were trimmed by 1 base and 2 bases, with 17 bases remaining between them. This CDR3 contains 17 residues.

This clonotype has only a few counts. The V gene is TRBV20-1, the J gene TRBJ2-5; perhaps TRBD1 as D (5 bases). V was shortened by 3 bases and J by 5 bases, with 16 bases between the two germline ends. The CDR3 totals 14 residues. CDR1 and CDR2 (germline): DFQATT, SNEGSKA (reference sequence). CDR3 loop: CSASRGFPPETQYF. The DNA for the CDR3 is TGCAGTGCTAGTAGGGGTTTCCCCCCGGAGACCCAGTACTTC.

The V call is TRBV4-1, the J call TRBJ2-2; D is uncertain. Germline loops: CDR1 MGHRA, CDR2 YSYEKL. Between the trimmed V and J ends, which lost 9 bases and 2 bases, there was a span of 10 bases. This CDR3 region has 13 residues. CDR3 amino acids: CASGLVNTGELFF. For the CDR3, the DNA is TGCGCCAGTGGGTTAGTCAACACCGGGGAGCTGTTTTTT.